This T cell receptor (beta chain) is drawn from a study of blood T cell repertoires in COVID-19. Overall study: Nucleic acid was either cDNA or gDNA, and it came from T cells, B-cell-depleted T cells, or PBMCs.

TCRdb keeps only in-frame clones here, not all; method: immunoSEQ multiplex PCR. The sample lists fewer than 200,000 clones, about nine tenths occurring once. Notes on this clone: This CDR3 is also generated by other DNA sequences in the sample.

The CDR3 is made up of 14 amino acids. The V end was cut by 0 bases, the J end by 5 bases, with 11 bases between. CDR1 and CDR2 from the germline V gene are SGDLS and YYNGEE. The sequence was collected from a man aged 18 to 29 who had recovered from COVID-19. This chain connects TRBV9 to TRBJ2-5; TRBD2 is a possible D gene (5 bases). The sequenced sample consisted of peripheral blood. In nucleotides, the CDR3 is TGTGCCAGCAGCGTAGGAGGGTTCCGGGAGACCCAGTACTTC. Translated: CASSVGGFRETQYF.